The source of this T cell receptor beta chain is a study of T cells in Graves' hyperthyroidism and ophthalmopathy. In the study overall: Peripheral blood sampling occurred at initial diagnosis, before any treatment. Findings of the study overall: Ophthalmopathy was predicted by the model a median of approximately 6 months ahead of onset. In simple terms, a model built on 13 V-J features told ophthalmopathy apart from stable hyperthyroidism.

RNA transcripts provided the source from which TCR beta CDR3 regions were amplified. The HTBI primer set was used in a first-round RT-PCR of the TCR CDR3. TCRdb reanalysed the multiplex PCR reads using MiXCR and keeps one entry per CDR3 protein. Of about 600,000 distinct CDR3 sequences listed, 12% to 15% are singletons. Germline loops: CDR1 SGHVS, CDR2 FQNEAQ. V was clipped by 3 bases and J by 4 bases, with 13 bases between them. This CDR3 has 14 residues. This clonotype occurred many times. The antigen remains unidentified. Disease lasting under 3 months, a NOSPECS grade of at least 4, and a Clinical Activity Score of at least 3 were features of the ophthalmopathy patients.

The receptor was isolated from a woman aged 18 to 35 with Graves' ophthalmopathy. Sequencing was performed on blood. J is TRBJ2-7 and V is TRBV7-8; D is undetermined. CDR3 in amino acids: CASSLLGPAYEQYF. The CDR3 nucleotides are TGTGCCAGCAGCTTGCTAGGGCCGGCTTACGAGCAGTACTTC. The complete variable domain, with remaining parts taken from reference TRBV7-8 and TRBJ2-7, reads GAGVSQSPRYKVAKRGQDVALRCDPISGHVSLFWYQQALGQGPEFLTYFQNEAQLDKSGLPSDRFFAERPEGSVSTLKIQRTQQEDSAVYLCASSLLGPAYEQYFGPGTRLTVT.